This T cell receptor beta chain was sequenced in a study of human T cells and chemical hapten exposure. This clonotype was observed many times. The time point was: patch test 1, 2 weeks after DPC sensitization. Treatment meaning: therapeutic diphenylcyclopropenone sensitization with weekly scalp DPC. The starting material, unfractionated whole blood, was used for total RNA extraction. TCRdb reprocessed the RACE reads with MiXCR, giving one entry per CDR3 protein. The sample yields approximately 400,000 distinct CDR3 sequences, roughly 4.8% seen once. The CDR3 covers 15 residues. The ends lost 3 bases at V and 1 base at J; junction bases unmatched: 2. Per the germline V gene, CDR1 is LGHNA and CDR2 is YNFKEQ.

This sequence joins TRBV4-2 and TRBJ2-1, with 8 bases fitting TRBD1. This receptor was identified in a woman aged 50 to 60 with alopecia areata. Some clones in this sample may be carry-over from other donors' samples. This sample comprised whole blood, obtained in connection with sensitization to the hapten diphenylcyclopropenone (DPC). The CDR3 DNA is TGTGCCAGCAGCCAGGACAGGGCATCCTACAATGAGCAGTTCTTC. Translation gives CASSQDRASYNEQFF.